This is a list of T cell receptor beta chains from one sample in a study of human T cells and chemical hapten exposure. TCRdb re-called the RACE reads with MiXCR, one entry per CDR3 protein. The sample consists of a few hundred thousand distinct CDR3 sequences, 4.5% to 7% of them appearing once. The source material was whole blood, sampled in connection with sensitization to the hapten diphenylcyclopropenone (DPC). The receptor source for this set is a woman aged 18 to 35 with alopecia areata. Some clones in this sample may be carry-over from other donors' samples. CDR3s include the opening cysteine and the closing phenylalanine or tryptophan. A D gene is named only where the DNA matches it firmly. The listing skips clone size in some rows; elsewhere it reads once, few, many or a size class.

D | J | V | size | CDR3 | DNA
- | TRBJ1-1 | TRBV5-6 | many | CASTLVGRSAFF | TGTGCCAGCACCCTGGTCGGCAGATCAGCTTTCTTT
TRBD1 | TRBJ1-6 | TRBV9 | many | CASSVGQGPNSPLHF | TGTGCCAGCAGCGTAGGACAGGGACCTAATTCACCCCTCCACTTT
TRBD1 | TRBJ2-1 | TRBV5-1 | few | CASSKDRAQYSYNEQFF | TGCGCCAGCAGTAAAGACAGGGCACAGTACTCCTACAATGAGCAGTTCTTC
- | TRBJ1-2 | TRBV7-2 | many | CASSLEVGREYYGYTF | TGTGCCAGCAGCTTAGAGGTGGGACGGGAATACTATGGCTACACCTTC
TRBD2 | TRBJ2-7 | TRBV10-3 | few | CAISDQRGFLDEQYF | TGTGCCATCAGTGATCAGCGGGGGTTTCTGGACGAGCAGTACTTC
- | TRBJ2-7 | TRBV3-1 | few | CASSPPGTNEQYF | TGTGCCAGCAGCCCACCCGGGACCAACGAGCAGTACTTC
TRBD1 | TRBJ1-2 | TRBV6-1 | few | CASSETTGGYPYGYTF | TGTGCCAGCAGTGAGACTACAGGGGGTTACCCCTATGGCTACACCTTC
- | TRBJ2-3 | TRBV28 | - | CASSTGLISTDTQYF | TGTGCCAGCAGTACAGGGCTTATTTCCACAGATACGCAGTATTTT
TRBD1 | TRBJ1-1 | TRBV6-2/TRBV6-3 | - | CASSQQTGTEAFF | TGTGCCAGCAGTCAACAGACAGGGACTGAAGCTTTCTTT
- | TRBJ1-2 | TRBV2 | many | CASSVRTAGYTF | TGTGCCAGCAGTGTACGGACCGCAGGCTACACCTTC
- | TRBJ1-1 | TRBV20-1 | many | CSARGPHTEAFF | TGCAGTGCTAGAGGCCCACACACTGAAGCTTTCTTT
- | TRBJ1-1 | TRBV6-2/TRBV6-3 | many | CASSYSAALNTEAFF | TGTGCCAGCAGTTACTCGGCAGCCTTGAACACTGAAGCTTTCTTT
- | TRBJ2-6 | TRBV4-1 | - | CASSRGIISGANVLTF | TGCGCCAGCAGCCGTGGGATAATCTCTGGGGCCAACGTCCTGACTTTC
- | TRBJ1-2 | TRBV5-1 | many | CASSLGFYGYTF | TGCGCCAGCAGCTTGGGGTTCTATGGCTACACCTTC
- | TRBJ1-1 | TRBV6-2/TRBV6-3 | - | CASRRPMNTEAFF | TGTGCCAGCAGGCGCCCAATGAACACTGAAGCTTTCTTT
- | TRBJ2-3 | TRBV6-1 | many | CASSVWLQDTQYF | TGTGCCAGCAGTGTATGGCTTCAGGATACGCAGTATTTT
TRBD1 | TRBJ1-6 | TRBV6-5 | few | CASSYLQGRSPLHF | TGTGCCAGCAGTTACTTACAGGGGAGGTCACCCCTCCACTTT
- | TRBJ2-2 | TRBV9 | many | CASRRGLLGDGELFF | TGTGCCAGCAGAAGAGGTTTGCTCGGGGACGGGGAGCTGTTTTTT
- | TRBJ1-1 | TRBV18 | - | CASSPNPDTEAFF | TGTGCCAGCTCACCAAATCCGGACACTGAAGCTTTCTTT
- | TRBJ1-6 | TRBV7-9 | many | CASSPVSVFDNSPLHF | TGTGCCAGCAGCCCTGTCTCGGTTTTCGATAATTCACCCCTCCACTTT
TRBD2 | TRBJ2-5 | TRBV7-2 | few | CASSQGLAGSETQYF | TGTGCCAGCAGCCAGGGACTAGCGGGGTCAGAGACCCAGTACTTC
- | TRBJ1-2 | TRBV12-3/TRBV12-4 | many | CASSPRPYGYTF | TGTGCCAGCAGTCCCCGCCCCTATGGCTACACCTTC
- | TRBJ2-3 | TRBV2 | few | CASNAWDTQYF | TGTGCCAGCAACGCTTGGGATACGCAGTATTTT
- | TRBJ1-5 | TRBV20-1 | many | CSSAEYSNQPQHF | TGCAGTTCGGCCGAGTATAGCAATCAGCCCCAGCATTTT
- | TRBJ2-1 | TRBV20-1 | few | CSVNLRDWGLDEQFF | TGCAGTGTCAACCTCCGGGACTGGGGTTTGGATGAGCAGTTCTTC
- | TRBJ1-5 | TRBV6-1 | few | CASSVDLNQPQHF | TGTGCCAGCAGTGTGGACCTCAATCAGCCCCAGCATTTT
- | TRBJ2-7 | TRBV28 | many | CASSPGQTTYEQYF | TGTGCCAGCAGCCCGGGACAAACAACTTACGAGCAGTACTTC
- | TRBJ1-1 | TRBV12-5 | few | CASGLDRFTEAFF | TGTGCTAGTGGTTTGGACAGGTTCACTGAAGCTTTCTTT
- | TRBJ2-7 | TRBV5-5 | - | CASSLVGSHEQYF | TGTGCCAGCAGCTTGGTGGGCAGCCACGAGCAGTACTTC